This is a list of T cell receptor beta chains from one sample in a study of cytomegalovirus exposure and HLA in healthy donors. The method was immunoSEQ multiplex PCR; TCRdb's version includes in-frame clones alone and lacks a portion of them. There are tens of thousands of clones in the sample; approximately 81% occur only once, and about a fifth lies in the top ten. Material: PBMCs. The receptors here all came from a woman aged 25 to 39 in good health and CMV-seropositive. Both conserved end residues are part of each CDR3. A D gene is named only where the DNA matches it firmly. Size is omitted from some rows. Given values are once, few, many or a class for expanded clones.

j_call,v_call,d_call,clone_size,cdr3_aa,cdr3_nt
TRBJ1-2,TRBV9,TRBD1,-,CASSVVSTGQGGYTF,TGTGCCAGCAGCGTAGTGAGCACGGGACAGGGTGGCTACACCTTC
TRBJ1-2,TRBV4-3,-,-,CASSQDRFYGYTF,TGCGCCAGCAGCCAAGACCGGTTCTATGGCTACACCTTC
TRBJ2-7,TRBV2,TRBD2,-,CASRDAGTSKSYEQYF,TGTGCCAGCAGGGATGCCGGGACTAGCAAATCCTACGAGCAGTACTTC
TRBJ1-1,TRBV7-2,-,few,CASSLAGSAPMAFF,TGTGCCAGCAGCCTAGCCGGGTCTGCCCCCATGGCTTTCTTT
TRBJ2-7,TRBV6-4,-,-,CASIYSGTPFYRREQYF,TGTGCCAGCATCTACTCCGGGACTCCATTCTACCGGAGGGAGCAGTACTTC
TRBJ2-7,TRBV28,-,once,CASSSIKLGGKYEQYF,TGTGCCAGCAGTTCGATCAAACTAGGTGGGAAGTACGAGCAGTACTTC
TRBJ2-1,TRBV6-6,TRBD1,few,CASRLDRERNEQFF,TGTGCCAGCAGGTTGGACAGGGAAAGGAATGAGCAGTTCTTC
TRBJ1-5,TRBV19,-,few,CASSISGPNGPQHF,TGTGCCAGTAGTATTTCTGGGCCCAATGGGCCCCAGCATTTT
TRBJ2-3,TRBV5-4,-,once,CASSFGLSVSTDTQYF,TGTGCCAGCAGCTTTGGACTATCGGTTAGCACAGATACGCAGTATTTT
TRBJ2-1,TRBV6-5,-,-,CASSYYGTLNEQFF,TGTGCCAGCAGTTACTACGGGACTCTCAATGAGCAGTTCTTC
TRBJ1-1,TRBV7-9,TRBD1,-,CASADRVIKVNTEAFF,TGTGCCAGCGCAGACAGGGTGATCAAGGTGAACACTGAAGCTTTCTTT
TRBJ1-1,TRBV9,-,-,CASSVYGGGEAFF,TGTGCCAGCAGCGTATACGGCGGCGGTGAAGCTTTCTTT
TRBJ1-1,TRBV5-6,-,-,CASSMGWTWDTEAFF,TGTGCCAGCAGCATGGGATGGACATGGGACACTGAAGCTTTCTTT
TRBJ1-2,TRBV6-5,TRBD1,-,CASRVGDRGGYTF,TGTGCCAGCAGAGTTGGGGACAGGGGCGGATACACCTTC
TRBJ2-7,TRBV7-2,TRBD1,-,CASSPPTGINYEQYF,TGTGCCAGCAGCCCCCCGACAGGGATCAACTACGAGCAGTACTTC
TRBJ1-4,TRBV4-1,TRBD1,-,CASSQKTHWTGGATNEKLFF,TGCGCCAGCAGCCAAAAAACCCATTGGACAGGAGGGGCAACTAATGAAAAACTGTTTTTT
TRBJ1-4,TRBV7-9,-,-,CASSSSKGPSRTEKLFF,TGTGCCAGCAGCTCATCAAAGGGGCCCTCGAGGACTGAAAAACTGTTTTTT
TRBJ1-2,TRBV5-6,-,-,CASSLGDYGYTF,TGTGCCAGCAGCTTGGGCGACTATGGCTACACCTTC
TRBJ1-2,TRBV14,-,once,CASSPLPNSFYGYTF,TGTGCCAGCAGCCCGCTACCTAACAGCTTCTATGGCTACACCTTC